This T cell receptor (beta chain) originates from a study of T cells in Graves' hyperthyroidism and ophthalmopathy. The CDR3 regions of TCR beta were amplified from RNA transcripts. TCR CDR3 underwent first-round RT-PCR with the HTBI primer set. Each CDR3 protein gets one entry after TCRdb re-called the multiplex PCR reads with MiXCR. Of 650,000 to 750,000 distinct CDR3 sequences listed, approximately 15% were seen once; the top ten hold around 9.6%. Absent ophthalmopathy progression within 18 months defined stable Graves' hyperthyroidism. This clonotype was observed many times. This CDR3 region has 17 residues. CDR1 is SGHVS, CDR2 FNYEAQ, per germline. With V trimmed by 5 bases and J by 4 bases, 9 bases remained unmatched.

V and J are TRBV7-6 and TRBJ2-7; 15 bases match TRBD2. The source of this sequence is a young woman with Graves' hyperthyroidism. Sequencing was performed on blood. The CDR3 loop is CASSQGLAGGRRYEQYF. DNA of the CDR3: TGTGCCAGCAGCCAAGGACTAGCGGGAGGGCGAAGGTACGAGCAGTACTTC.